These T cell receptor beta chains were read from a single sample in a study of vaccination and CD4 T cells after COVID-19. One entry per CDR3 protein results from TCRdb running MiXCR on the PCR reads. The sample lists around 17,000 distinct CDR3 sequences; 55% were seen once. The antigens for these receptors are not known. Sequenced material: CD4+ T cells from blood, cultured in vitro. All receptors derive from a human donor who had recovered from COVID-19. Both conserved end residues are part of each CDR3. A D gene is named only where the DNA matches it firmly. A clone size is listed for some rows: how often the clone was seen (once, few, many), or a class if it is expanded.

16	TRBJ2-5	-	TRBV6-1	few	TGTGCCAGCAGTGAAGCACCGCGGGAACAGGGAGAGACCCAGTACTTC	CASSEAPREQGETQYF
13	TRBJ1-5	-	TRBV20-1	-	TGCAGTGCTAGGACGGACCCCCCGGAGCCCCAGCATTTT	CSARTDPPEPQHF
17	TRBJ1-1	TRBD1	TRBV19	few	TGTGCCAGTAGTATTAGCGCCGGACAGGGTCTGAACACTGAAGCTTTCTTT	CASSISAGQGLNTEAFF
13	TRBJ1-2	-	TRBV12-3/TRBV12-4	-	TGTGCCAGCAGGACCGGAGGGAGACATGGCTACACCTTC	CASRTGGRHGYTF
14	TRBJ1-1	-	TRBV20-1	-	TGCAGTGCTAGAGAGGGGACGGGGACCGATGAAGCTTTCTTT	CSAREGTGTDEAFF
15	TRBJ2-5	-	TRBV3-1	-	TGTGCCAGCAGCCAAGGGACCACCCTCGGTGGGACCCAGTACTTC	CASSQGTTLGGTQYF
13	TRBJ1-2	TRBD1	TRBV5-1	-	TGCGCCAGCAGCTCTACAGGGGGCTATGGCTACACCTTC	CASSSTGGYGYTF
15	TRBJ1-5	TRBD1	TRBV2	-	TGTGCCAGCAGTCTTGGACAGGCTAGCAATCAGCCCCAGCATTTT	CASSLGQASNQPQHF
13	TRBJ2-1	TRBD2	TRBV27	-	TGTGCCAGCAGTTCCCTAGCGGGAGCTGGTAGGTTCTTC	CASSSLAGAGRFF
15	TRBJ1-3	-	TRBV20-1	-	TGCAGTGCTAGAGATCTGGCAGGGTCTGGAAACACCATATATTTT	CSARDLAGSGNTIYF
14	TRBJ1-5	-	TRBV3-1	-	TGTGCCAGCAGCGACGCAGGGCTGGATCAGCCCCAGCATTTT	CASSDAGLDQPQHF
12	TRBJ1-2	-	TRBV10-2	-	TGCGCCAGCAGTGCCGTTAACTATGGCTACACCTTC	CASSAVNYGYTF
13	TRBJ1-5	-	TRBV10-2	-	TGCGCCAGCAGTGGGGACACCAGTCAGCCCCAGCATTTT	CASSGDTSQPQHF
12	TRBJ2-3	-	TRBV11-2	-	TGTGCCAGCAGTGAAGCTGGAGATACGCAGTATTTT	CASSEAGDTQYF
12	TRBJ1-1	-	TRBV18	-	TGTGCCAGCTCACCAGGGAACACTGAAGCTTTCTTT	CASSPGNTEAFF
14	TRBJ1-3	TRBD1	TRBV20-1	few	TGCAGTGCTAGAGACAGGGGGCCTGGAAACACCATATATTTT	CSARDRGPGNTIYF
12	TRBJ2-5	-	TRBV4-3	-	TGCGCCAGCAGCCAAGATAGGGAGACCCAGTACTTC	CASSQDRETQYF
16	TRBJ1-1	-	TRBV7-9	few	TGTGCCAGCAGCTTTAAACGGTTTGGTGAACACACGGAAGCTTTCTTT	CASSFKRFGEHTEAFF
16	TRBJ2-5	TRBD1	TRBV7-9	-	TGTGCCAGCAGCCCCGGGGACAGGGGAGAGGGAGAGACCCAGTACTTC	CASSPGDRGEGETQYF
13	TRBJ2-4	-	TRBV12-3/TRBV12-4	once	TGTGCCAGCAGTTTTCCCCCAGGGAACATTCAGTACTTC	CASSFPPGNIQYF
14	TRBJ1-5	-	TRBV10-2	-	TGCGCCAGCAGACCCGGACAGCCCATGACGCCCCAGCATTTT	CASRPGQPMTPQHF
16	TRBJ2-2	TRBD1	TRBV27	-	TGTGCCAGCAGTTTCTGGGACAGAGCGAACACCGGGGAGCTGTTTTTT	CASSFWDRANTGELFF